The 9 T cell receptor beta chains presented below share a single source sample, sequenced in a study of control samples from healthy donors and cancer patients. Repertoires were generated with immunoSEQ multiplex PCR, while TCRdb's copy carries only in-frame clones and drops some. This table has roughly 100,000 clones, roughly 92% appearing once. The sequencing input was blood. All receptors come from a human donor in good health. The donor label of this sample is uncertain.

The sample holds a few counts of this clone. The chain has TRBV24-1 and TRBJ2-1; D gene ambiguous. Germline assignment: CDR1 KGHDR and CDR2 SFDVKD. V lost 5 bases to trimming and J lost 0 bases, with 13 bases between them. The CDR3 covers 16 residues. The CDR3 region has the DNA TGTGCCACCAGTGTGGCGTCCCGGAGCTCCTACAATGAGCAGTTCTTC. Translated: CATSVASRSSYNEQFF.

This clone was counted a few times. The CDR3 nucleotides are TGTGCCACCAGTGATTTGTCGACTAGCGGGGGGAGGTTCGGGGAGCTGTTTTTT. It codes for CATSDLSTSGGRFGELFF. This rearrangement joins TRBV24-1 to TRBJ2-2; 13 bases line up with TRBD2. The CDR3 contains 18 residues. V lost 0 bases to trimming and J lost 7 bases; unmatched junction nucleotides: 7. CDR1 and CDR2 from the germline V gene are KGHDR and SFDVKD.

This clone was recorded only once. V and J are TRBV24-1 and TRBJ1-3; D gene uncertain. V gave up 0 bases and J gave up 0 bases, with 5 bases separating them. The CDR3 consists of 15 residues. Germline lookup yields CDR1 KGHDR and CDR2 SFDVKD. CDR3 in amino acids: CATSDLRDSGNTIYF. In DNA, the CDR3 is TGTGCCACCAGTGATTTGCGGGACTCTGGAAACACCATATATTTT.

The V gene is TRBV27, the J gene TRBJ1-2; 7 nucleotides agree with TRBD1. CDR3 length equals 15 residues. The ends lost 5 bases at V and 4 bases at J; junction bases unmatched: 10. Germline CDR1 MNHEY, CDR2 SMNVEV (reference sequence). In DNA, the CDR3 is TGTGCCAGCAGTCCGGGGACAGCTACCCTCTATGGCTACACCTTC. Translation: CASSPGTATLYGYTF.

This chain connects TRBV30 to TRBJ2-1; D is undetermined. The CDR3 loop spans 11 amino acids. V was pared by 4 bases and J by 8 bases, with 9 bases between. Germline lookup yields CDR1 GTSNPN and CDR2 SVGIG (reference sequence). The chain's CDR3 is CAWTLLHEQFF. CDR3 coding DNA: TGTGCCTGGACCCTCCTCCATGAGCAGTTCTTC.

CDR3 nucleotides: TGTGCCAGCAGCCAAGAGGACAGGGGTAATTCACCCCTCCACTTT. This sequence encodes CASSQEDRGNSPLHF. The chain carries TRBV14 and TRBJ1-6, with TRBD1 matching over 9 bases. The CDR3 spans 15 residues. The V and J ends lost 0 bases and 6 bases, in that order; junction bases with no gene match: 0. From germline, CDR1 is SGHDN and CDR2 FVKESK.

This chain joins TRBV15 and TRBJ1-3; possible D gene TRBD1, 6 bases. Germline-derived CDR1 and CDR2 are LNHNV and YYDKDF (reference sequence). The CDR3 is 16 residues long. Trimming left V 0 bases short and J 4 bases short, with 13 bases between. CDR3 loop: CATSRETGFLGNTIYF. In DNA, the CDR3 is TGTGCCACCAGCAGAGAAACAGGGTTTTTGGGAAACACCATATATTTT.

This clone was observed a single time. The genes are TRBV7-9 and TRBJ1-1; unclear D gene. CDR3 size: 13 residues. CDR1 and CDR2 (germline): SEHNR, FQNEAQ (reference sequence). The germline V and J ends were trimmed by 4 bases and 11 bases, with 17 bases remaining between them. The DNA of the CDR3 is TGTGCCAGCAGCTCCCGGACTCCCTTGGGTGCTTTCTTT. Protein: CASSSRTPLGAFF.

This clone is a singleton in its sample. V gene TRBV30 combines with J gene TRBJ1-4; no clear D gene. The ends were cut back, 3 bases at V and 0 bases at J, with 14 bases in the middle. CDR1 and CDR2 from the germline V gene are GTSNPN and SVGIG (reference sequence). The CDR3 sequence is 16 residues long. The CDR3 reads CAWSGPGGATNEKLFF. As DNA, the CDR3 is TGTGCCTGGAGCGGGCCAGGAGGCGCAACTAATGAAAAACTGTTTTTT. The full variable domain, rest sourced from reference TRBV30 and TRBJ1-4, is SQTIHQWPATLVQPVGSPLSLECTVEGTSNPNLYWYRQAAGRGLQLLFYSVGIGQISSEVPQNLSASRPQDRQFILSSKKLLLSDSGFYLCAWSGPGGATNEKLFFGSGTQLSVL.